This T cell receptor beta chain was found in a study of CD8 T cells in Susac syndrome. Study findings and constraints: The study's TCR sequencing and HLA analysis drew on a certain number of individuals. That number was acknowledged as relatively small.

Random hexamers were used to reverse transcribe the RNA input (about 0.5 to 1 ug). Via MiXCR, TCRdb re-called the immunoSEQ multiplex PCR reads, giving one row per CDR3 protein. The sample contains 100,000 to 150,000 distinct CDR3 sequences, 90% to 95% of which appear only once. TCR beta sequences were obtained from blood CD8+ and CD4+ T cells. As concerns this clonotype: Its target is unknown.

The sequencing sample was made of CD4+ T cells from PBMCs. The source is a human donor in good health.

The CDR3 nucleotides read TGTGCCAGCAGCTTAGTGACGGGGACTACCTACGAGCAGTACTTC. Amino acid sequence: CASSLVTGTTYEQYF. The gene calls are TRBV7-9 and TRBJ2-7; TRBD2 matches at 7 bases. The CDR3 extends over 15 amino acids. CDR1 is SEHNR, CDR2 FQNEAQ, per germline (reference sequence). V lost 1 base to trimming and J lost 2 bases; unmatched junction nucleotides: 5.